This TCR beta chain was retrieved from a study of monozygotic twins with inflammatory bowel disease. The study's findings and limits: Concordant and discordant twins showed no difference in repertoire similarity, possibly from limited power. Patient repertoires may carry noise from differing immunosuppressive treatments.

The CDR3 totals 15 residues. CDR1 and CDR2 (germline): LGHNA, YSLEER. Without any T cell sorting, total RNA was isolated from whole blood. Template switching added UMIs carrying a 6-nucleotide sample barcode. Using the 5' RACE reads, TCRdb records one entry per CDR3 protein without DNA. The sample has about 140,000 distinct CDR3 sequences. Turning to this clonotype: Antigen specificity is unknown.

The J gene is TRBJ2-3, the V gene TRBV4-3; as DNA is missing, the TRBD2 call by TCRdb cannot be tested. The receptor was isolated from a human donor with ulcerative colitis or Crohn's disease, or a healthy co-twin of an affected twin (not recorded which). Sample: blood. CDR3 loop: CASTQPAGCSDTQYF.